This T cell receptor (beta chain) was captured in a study of beta chain features in type 1 diabetes. Reverse transcription of all isolated RNA meant that expressed TCRB transcripts were sequenced. Sequenced by immunoSEQ multiplex PCR; TCRdb stores in-frame clones only, minus some. The profile covers a few hundred thousand clones, with around 26% appearing a single time and roughly 4.1% taken by the ten largest. Notes on the study in general: VDJ junctions from type 1 diabetes patients carried fewer insertions and larger deletions. Patients' naive, central memory and Treg TCRB repertoires seemed closer to one another than those of healthy donors.

This clone was seen a handful of times. Its antigen is currently unknown. The junction does not match germline at one end; this may be a read error. Other DNA sequences within the sample encode an identical CDR3. The sequencing input was central memory CD4+ T cells from blood. The clonotype originates from a man aged 30-40 years in good health.

The CDR3 nucleotides are TGCAGTGCAACCATCACAGATACGCAGTATTTC. It translates to CSATITDTQYF. The V gene is TRBV20-1, the J gene TRBJ2-3; D is unclear. This CDR3 is 11 amino acids long. Per germline, CDR1 DFQATT and CDR2 SNEGSKA (reference sequence).